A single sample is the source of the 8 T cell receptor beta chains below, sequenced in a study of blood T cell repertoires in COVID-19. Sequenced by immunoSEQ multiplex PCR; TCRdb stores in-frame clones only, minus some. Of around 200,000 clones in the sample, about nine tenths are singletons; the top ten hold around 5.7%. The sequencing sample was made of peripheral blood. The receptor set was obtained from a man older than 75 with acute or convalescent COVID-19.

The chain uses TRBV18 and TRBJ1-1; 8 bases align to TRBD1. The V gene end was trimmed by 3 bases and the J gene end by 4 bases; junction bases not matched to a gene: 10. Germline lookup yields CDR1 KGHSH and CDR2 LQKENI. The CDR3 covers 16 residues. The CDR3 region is CASSPVPTGASTEAFF. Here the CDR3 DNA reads TGTGCCAGCTCACCTGTCCCGACAGGGGCAAGCACTGAAGCTTTCTTT. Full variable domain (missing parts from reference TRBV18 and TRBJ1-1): NAGVMQNPRHLVRRRGQEARLRCSPMKGHSHVYWYRQLPEEGLKFMVYLQKENIIDESGMPKERFSAEFPKEGPSILRIQQVVRGDSAAYFCASSPVPTGASTEAFFGQGTRLTVV.

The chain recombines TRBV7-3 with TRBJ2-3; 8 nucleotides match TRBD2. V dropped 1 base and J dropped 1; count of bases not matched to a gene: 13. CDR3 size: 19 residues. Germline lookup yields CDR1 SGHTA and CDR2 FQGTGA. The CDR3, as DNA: TGTGCCAGCAGCTTAAGAGGCGGGAGGCGGACTGCAGGCACAGATACGCAGTATTTT. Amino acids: CASSLRGGRRTAGTDTQYF.

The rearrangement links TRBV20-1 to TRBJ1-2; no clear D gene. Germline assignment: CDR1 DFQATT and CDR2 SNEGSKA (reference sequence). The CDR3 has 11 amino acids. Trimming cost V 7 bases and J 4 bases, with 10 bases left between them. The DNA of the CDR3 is TGCAGTGTGGGCCCTTCCTATGGCTACACCTTC. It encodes CSVGPSYGYTF.

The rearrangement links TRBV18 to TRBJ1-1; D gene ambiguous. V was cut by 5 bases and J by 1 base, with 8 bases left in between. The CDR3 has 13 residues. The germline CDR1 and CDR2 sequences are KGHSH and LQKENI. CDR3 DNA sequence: TGTGCCAGCTCAGCGAGTCGGAACACTGAAGCTTTCTTT. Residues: CASSASRNTEAFF.

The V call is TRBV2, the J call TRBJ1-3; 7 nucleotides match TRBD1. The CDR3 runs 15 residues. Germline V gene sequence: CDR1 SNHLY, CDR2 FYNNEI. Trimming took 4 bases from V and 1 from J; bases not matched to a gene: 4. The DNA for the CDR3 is TGTGCCAGCAGTGCCAACAGGGGATCTGGAAACACCATATATTTT. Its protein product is CASSANRGSGNTIYF.

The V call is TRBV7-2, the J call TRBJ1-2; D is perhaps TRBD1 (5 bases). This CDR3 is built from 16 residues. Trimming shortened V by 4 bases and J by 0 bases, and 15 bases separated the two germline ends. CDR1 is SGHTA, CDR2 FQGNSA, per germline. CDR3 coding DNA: TGTGCCAGCAGCTGGTCAACAGGAAAAGCTAACTATGGCTACACCTTC. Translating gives CASSWSTGKANYGYTF.

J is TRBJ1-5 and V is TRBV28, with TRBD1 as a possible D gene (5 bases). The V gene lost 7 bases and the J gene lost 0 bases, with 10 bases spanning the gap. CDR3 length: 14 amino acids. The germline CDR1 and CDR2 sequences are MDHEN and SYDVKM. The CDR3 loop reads CASIGGFSNQPQHF. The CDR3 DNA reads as TGTGCCAGCATCGGGGGGTTTAGCAATCAGCCCCAGCATTTT.

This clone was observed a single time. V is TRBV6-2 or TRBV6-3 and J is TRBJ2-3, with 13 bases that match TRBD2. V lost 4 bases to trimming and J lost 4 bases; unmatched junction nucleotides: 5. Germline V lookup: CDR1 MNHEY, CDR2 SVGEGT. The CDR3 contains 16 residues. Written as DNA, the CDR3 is TGTGCCAGCAGTTCGGGACTAGCGGGATTGTCAGATACGCAGTATTTT. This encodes CASSSGLAGLSDTQYF.